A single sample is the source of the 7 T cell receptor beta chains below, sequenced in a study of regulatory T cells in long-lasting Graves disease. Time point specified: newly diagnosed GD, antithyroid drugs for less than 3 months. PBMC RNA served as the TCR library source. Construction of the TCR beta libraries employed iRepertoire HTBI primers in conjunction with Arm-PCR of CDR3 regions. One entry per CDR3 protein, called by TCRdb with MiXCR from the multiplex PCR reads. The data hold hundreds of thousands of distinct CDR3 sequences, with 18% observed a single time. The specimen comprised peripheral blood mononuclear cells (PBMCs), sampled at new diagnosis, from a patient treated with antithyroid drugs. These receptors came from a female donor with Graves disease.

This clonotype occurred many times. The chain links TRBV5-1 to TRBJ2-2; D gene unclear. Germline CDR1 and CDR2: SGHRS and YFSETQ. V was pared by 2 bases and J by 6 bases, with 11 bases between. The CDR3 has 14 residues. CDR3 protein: CASSFDLKAGELFF. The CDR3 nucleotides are TGCGCCAGCAGCTTTGACCTGAAGGCCGGGGAGCTGTTTTTT.

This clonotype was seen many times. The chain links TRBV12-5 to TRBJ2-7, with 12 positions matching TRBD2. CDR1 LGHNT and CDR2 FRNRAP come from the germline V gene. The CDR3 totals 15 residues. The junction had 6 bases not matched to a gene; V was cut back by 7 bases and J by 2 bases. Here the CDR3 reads CASATSGRPTYEQYF. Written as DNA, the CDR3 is TGTGCTAGTGCTACTAGCGGGAGGCCAACCTACGAGCAGTACTTC.

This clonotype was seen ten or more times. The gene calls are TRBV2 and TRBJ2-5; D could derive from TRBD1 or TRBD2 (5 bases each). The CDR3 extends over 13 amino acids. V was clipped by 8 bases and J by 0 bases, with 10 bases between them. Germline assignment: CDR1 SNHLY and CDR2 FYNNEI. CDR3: CASAPGHQETQYF. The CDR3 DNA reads TGTGCCAGCGCACCGGGACACCAAGAGACCCAGTACTTC. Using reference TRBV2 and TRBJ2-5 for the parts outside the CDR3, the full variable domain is EPEVTQTPSHQVTQMGQEVILRCVPISNHLYFYWYRQILGQKVEFLVSFYNNEISEKSEIFDDQFSVERPDGSNFTLKIRSTKLEDSAMYFCASAPGHQETQYFGPGTRLLVL.

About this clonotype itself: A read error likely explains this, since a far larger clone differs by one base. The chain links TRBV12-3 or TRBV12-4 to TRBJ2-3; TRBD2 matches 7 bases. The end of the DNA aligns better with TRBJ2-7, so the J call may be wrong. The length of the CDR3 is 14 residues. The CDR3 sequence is CASSRSGNKYEQYF. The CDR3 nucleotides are TGTGCCAGCAGCCGAAGCGGGAACAAGTACGAGCAGTACTTC.

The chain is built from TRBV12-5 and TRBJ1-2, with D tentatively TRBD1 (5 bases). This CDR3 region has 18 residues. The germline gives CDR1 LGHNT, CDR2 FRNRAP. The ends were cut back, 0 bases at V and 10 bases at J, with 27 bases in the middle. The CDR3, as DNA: TGTGCTAGTGGTTTGGTACGCACAGGCCACTCGATGCATACGTTCTACACCTTC. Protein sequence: CASGLVRTGHSMHTFYTF. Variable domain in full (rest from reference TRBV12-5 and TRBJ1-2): DARVTQTPRHKVTEMGQEVTMRCQPILGHNTVFWYRQTMMQGLELLAYFRNRAPLDDSGMPKDRFSAEMPDATLATLKIQPSEPRDSAVYFCASGLVRTGHSMHTFYTFGSGTRLTVV.

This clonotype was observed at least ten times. The CDR3 region is CASQRERGETQYF. The CDR3 DNA is TGTGCCAGCCAGCGGGAGAGGGGAGAGACCCAGTACTTC. This rearrangement joins TRBV5-4 to TRBJ2-5, with 8 bases that match TRBD2. In germline, CDR1 is SGHNT, CDR2 YYREEE (reference sequence). J lost 4 bases, V lost 7 bases, and 6 bases had no gene match. The CDR3 runs to 13 residues.

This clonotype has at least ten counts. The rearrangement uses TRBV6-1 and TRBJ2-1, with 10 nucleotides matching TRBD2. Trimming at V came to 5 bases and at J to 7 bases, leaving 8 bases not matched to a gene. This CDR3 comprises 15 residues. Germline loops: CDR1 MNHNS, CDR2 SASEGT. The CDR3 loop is CASSKPGLASNEQFF. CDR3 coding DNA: TGTGCCAGCAGTAAACCGGGACTAGCGTCGAATGAGCAGTTCTTC.